One and the same sample provided the 9 T cell receptor beta chains below, sequenced in a study of beta chain features in type 1 diabetes. Sequencing targeted expressed TCRB transcripts, as all isolated RNA had been reverse transcribed. TCRdb keeps only in-frame clones here, not all; method: immunoSEQ multiplex PCR. The data contain almost 350,000 clones, approximately 8% of them singletons. Sequenced input: central memory CD4+ T cells from blood. These TCRs come from a woman under 30 in good health.

This clone occurred many times. The chain has TRBV10-3 and TRBJ2-1; tentative D call: TRBD2 (5 bases). The V end lost 4 bases, the J end lost 7 bases, and 5 bases lay between the germline ends. CDR1 is ENHRY, CDR2 SYGVKD, per germline. The CDR3 sequence is 11 residues long. CDR3 sequence reads: CAISAGNEQFF. Written as DNA, the CDR3 is TGTGCCATCAGTGCGGGGAATGAGCAGTTCTTC.

The chain recombines TRBV7-9 with TRBJ2-7, with D perhaps matching TRBD2 (7 bases). The V end was cut by 4 bases, the J end by 4 bases, with 20 bases between. This CDR3 has 16 amino acids. CDR1 and CDR2 from the germline V gene are SEHNR and FQNEAQ (reference sequence). The CDR3 coding sequence is TGTGCCAGCAGCTACGCTAGCGGACCAGGGGCATACGAGCAGTACTTC. This gives the protein CASSYASGPGAYEQYF.

The genes are TRBV4-3 and TRBJ2-3; TRBD2 matches 7 bases. V lost 1 base, J lost 6 bases, and 13 bases stayed unmatched. Germline V gene data show CDR1 as LGHNA and CDR2 as YSLEER. CDR3 length equals 17 residues. The CDR3 reads CASSQGSSSGIFDTQYF. The CDR3 nucleotides read TGCGCCAGCAGCCAAGGCAGCTCCAGCGGGATTTTTGATACGCAGTATTTT.

This clone occurred a few times. The chain uses TRBV5-1 and TRBJ2-5; D unclear. The tail of the sequence fits TRBJ2-7 better, so the J call may be wrong. This CDR3 spans 14 amino acids. Germline CDR1 SGHRS, CDR2 YFSETQ. CDR3 nucleotides: TGCGCCAGCAGCTTGGAACCCAGCTCCTACGAGCAGTACTTC. Its translation: CASSLEPSSYEQYF.

This clone was seen only a few times. The chain recombines TRBV7-9 with TRBJ2-5; D call uncertain. V was shortened by 3 bases and J by 4 bases, with 15 bases between the two germline ends. Germline V gives CDR1 SEHNR, CDR2 FQNEAQ (reference sequence). The CDR3 covers 15 residues. CDR3 residues: CASSFQGVLSETQYF. CDR3 coding DNA: TGTGCCAGCAGCTTCCAAGGAGTCTTGTCAGAGACCCAGTACTTC.

J is TRBJ2-1 and V is TRBV7-2, with TRBD2 matching over 7 bases. The CDR3 has 16 residues. Looked up from germline, CDR1 is SGHTA and CDR2 is FQGNSA. V shed 5 bases, J shed 4 bases, and the junction held 11 bases outside the gene matches. Here the CDR3 reads CASSPSLAGAYNEQFF. CDR3 nucleotides: TGTGCCAGCAGCCCGTCCCTTGCGGGAGCATACAATGAGCAGTTCTTC.

This chain connects TRBV18 to TRBJ2-3; tentatively, D is TRBD2 (5 bases). Germline-derived CDR1 and CDR2 are KGHSH and LQKENI. The CDR3 runs to 16 residues. V lost 3 bases to trimming and J lost 4 bases, with 17 bases between them. CDR3 in DNA: TGTGCCAGCTCACCGGCGGGCGGGTTTTTGGCAGATACGCAGTATTTT. Encoded protein: CASSPAGGFLADTQYF. Combining the CDR3 with reference TRBV18 and TRBJ2-3 gives the whole variable domain NAGVMQNPRHLVRRRGQEARLRCSPMKGHSHVYWYRQLPEEGLKFMVYLQKENIIDESGMPKERFSAEFPKEGPSILRIQQVVRGDSAAYFCASSPAGGFLADTQYFGPGTRLTVL.

V is TRBV28 and J is TRBJ1-1; weak D call: TRBD1 (5 bases). The V and J ends lost 4 bases and 3 bases respectively, with 15 bases between them. This CDR3 region has 15 residues. Germline assignment: CDR1 MDHEN and CDR2 SYDVKM. The CDR3 spells CASSSPGIRYTEAFF. CDR3 in DNA: TGTGCCAGCAGTTCCCCAGGGATTCGGTACACTGAAGCTTTCTTT.

This chain uses TRBV7-9 with TRBJ1-1; D remains unclear. Germline V lookup: CDR1 SEHNR, CDR2 FQNEAQ (reference sequence). The CDR3 is 12 amino acids. Trimming pared 4 bases from V and 7 bases from J, leaving 10 bases between. CDR3 sequence reads: CASSSIAFEAFF. Here the CDR3 DNA reads TGTGCCAGCAGCTCAATTGCGTTTGAAGCTTTCTTT.